Sequencing of this T cell receptor (beta chain) was carried out in a study of blood T cell repertoires in COVID-19. Study background: Samples taken during acute and convalescent COVID-19 were collected in the United States, Italy and Spain. From T cells, B-cell-depleted T cells, or PBMCs came the material, which was cDNA or gDNA.

CDR3 length: 15 amino acids. With 3 bases removed from V and 0 bases from J, the gap between germline ends came to 9 bases. From germline, CDR1 is SGHNT and CDR2 YENEEA. Original processing methods: Counts of nucleated cells, estimated from reference gene primer amplification, were obtained. TCRdb's table, derived via immunoSEQ multiplex PCR, lists solely in-frame clones and lacks some. For V, J and clone size, that table is used; D and trimming come from the DNA. The table records 200,000 to 250,000 clones, more than 70% of them present only once. The sample was peripheral blood. The sequence was obtained from a woman in her sixties or seventies with acute or convalescent COVID-19. The gene calls are TRBV11-3 and TRBJ2-1; perhaps TRBD2 as D (5 bases). The CDR3 DNA sequence: TGTGCCAGCAGCTTCACGGGGAGCTCCTACAATGAGCAGTTCTTC. It is translated as CASSFTGSSYNEQFF.